These 19 T cell receptor beta chains originate from one sample sequenced in a study of shared clonotypes between healthy human individuals. Repertoires were generated with immunoSEQ multiplex PCR, while TCRdb's copy carries only in-frame clones and drops some. In the table there are around 1.6 million clones, approximately 98% of which are singletons. Source material: naive CD4+ T cells sorted from blood. Subset defined: CD45RA+ positively selected. The receptors come from a man aged 30 to 39 in good health.

The V call is TRBV6-1, the J call TRBJ2-2, with 7 positions matching TRBD1. Germline V CDR1 and CDR2: MNHNS, SASEGT. Losses at the gene ends were 0 bases for V and 1 base for J; bases not matched to a gene: 2. The CDR3 length is 16 residues. Here the CDR3 reads CASSEAGQRNTGELFF. As DNA, the CDR3 is TGTGCCAGCAGTGAAGCGGGACAGAGGAACACCGGGGAGCTGTTTTTT.

J is TRBJ1-1 and V is TRBV7-3; 8 bases fit TRBD1. Germline V gives CDR1 SGHTA, CDR2 FQGTGA. CDR3 length: 13 amino acids. V gave up 4 bases and J gave up 7 bases; unmatched junction bases: 5. The DNA of the CDR3 is TGTGCCAGCAGCTCAAGGACAGGGAATGAAGCTTTCTTT. It translates to CASSSRTGNEAFF.

The chain uses TRBV4-3 and TRBJ2-1; 15 bases map to TRBD2. Germline CDR1 is LGHNA and CDR2 is YSLEER. Trimming cost V 2 bases and J 9 bases; bases outside gene matches: 5. CDR3 length: 16 amino acids. DNA for the CDR3: TGCGCCAGCAGCCAACGGACTAGCGGGAGGGAGGGTGAGCAGTTCTTC. The encoded protein is CASSQRTSGREGEQFF.

This clone was seen a single time. The chain has TRBV2 and TRBJ1-2; tentative D call: TRBD1 (5 bases). The germline V gene has CDR1 SNHLY and CDR2 FYNNEI. This CDR3 spans 13 amino acids. V was cut by 6 bases and J by 4 bases, with 12 bases left in between. The CDR3 sequence is CASRGDGAYGYTF. The CDR3 nucleotides read TGTGCCAGCAGGGGGGACGGCGCCTATGGCTACACCTTC. The full variable domain, its missing parts supplied by reference TRBV2 and TRBJ1-2, is EPEVTQTPSHQVTQMGQEVILRCVPISNHLYFYWYRQILGQKVEFLVSFYNNEISEKSEIFDDQFSVERPDGSNFTLKIRSTKLEDSAMYFCASRGDGAYGYTFGSGTRLTVV.

The chain links TRBV12-5 to TRBJ2-7, with no clear D. V dropped 0 bases and J dropped 2 bases, with 14 bases sitting between them. The CDR3 runs 16 residues. Per germline, CDR1 LGHNT and CDR2 FRNRAP. CDR3 amino acids: CASGLVHQSITYEQYF. CDR3 DNA sequence: TGTGCTAGTGGTTTGGTACATCAGTCCATAACCTACGAGCAGTACTTC.

V and J are TRBV19 and TRBJ2-7, with 8 bases that match TRBD1. V was pared by 1 base and J by 2 bases, with 10 bases of the junction left unmatched. Germline CDR1 reads LNHDA; CDR2 reads SQIVND (reference sequence). This CDR3 region has 17 residues. In nucleotides, the CDR3 is TGTGCCAGTAGTATAGGCGCTGACAGGGGACAACCCTACGAGCAGTACTTC. It codes for CASSIGADRGQPYEQYF.

The count of this clone is one. Other DNA sequences in this sample translate to the same CDR3. The chain uses TRBV28 and TRBJ1-4, with TRBD1 matching over 10 bases. The germline gives CDR1 MDHEN, CDR2 SYDVKM. The V gene end was trimmed by 5 bases and the J gene end by 8 bases; junction bases not matched to a gene: 5. CDR3 size: 14 residues. The CDR3 sequence is CASSPTGGNEKLFF. The CDR3 nucleotides read TGTGCCAGCAGTCCGACAGGGGGCAACGAAAAACTGTTTTTT.

The rearrangement joins TRBV29-1 to TRBJ1-1; 7 nucleotides align to TRBD1. Per the germline V gene, CDR1 is SQVTM and CDR2 is ANQGSEA. The CDR3 contains 17 residues. The V gene end was trimmed by 6 bases and the J gene end by 1 base; junction bases not matched to a gene: 17. This CDR3 is CSVTTERKDRRNTEAFF. The CDR3 DNA sequence: TGCAGCGTGACGACCGAACGAAAGGACAGGAGGAACACTGAAGCTTTCTTT. The full variable domain, its missing parts supplied by reference TRBV29-1 and TRBJ1-1, is SAVISQKPSRDICQRGTSLTIQCQVDSQVTMMFWYRQQPGQSLTLIATANQGSEATYESGFVIDKFPISRPNLTFSTLTVSNMSPEDSSIYLCSVTTERKDRRNTEAFFGQGTRLTVV.

The chain uses TRBV5-4 and TRBJ2-1; D is unclear. V dropped 1 base and J dropped 8 bases, with 10 bases sitting between them. This CDR3 comprises 13 residues. Germline V gene data show CDR1 as SGHNT and CDR2 as YYREEE (reference sequence). The CDR3 loop is CASSLNAYDEQFF. DNA for the CDR3: TGTGCCAGCAGCTTGAACGCATACGATGAGCAGTTCTTC.

This sequence joins TRBV4-1 and TRBJ1-5; tentatively, D is TRBD1 (6 bases). From germline, CDR1 is MGHRA and CDR2 YSYEKL. The CDR3 has 15 amino acids. V shed 2 bases and J shed 3 bases, with 11 bases lying between them. This CDR3 is CASSQPGQLNQPQHF. The DNA for the CDR3 is TGCGCCAGCAGCCAACCCGGACAGCTCAATCAGCCCCAGCATTTT.

In DNA form, the CDR3 reads TGTGCCAGTAGGAAGGACAGAAATTACGAGCAGTACTTC. It translates to CASRKDRNYEQYF. The rearrangement uses TRBV19 and TRBJ2-7; D may be TRBD1 (6 bases). Germline V gives CDR1 LNHDA, CDR2 SQIVND (reference sequence). The V gene lost 6 bases and the J gene lost 4 bases, with 13 bases spanning the gap. This CDR3 contains 13 residues.

The genes are TRBV9 and TRBJ2-7; the match to TRBD1 covers 9 bases. Germline V CDR1 and CDR2: SGDLS, YYNGEE. The CDR3 covers 16 residues. V shed 3 bases and J 3 bases; nucleotides not matched to a gene: 10. The CDR3 region is CASSAGQGQGGYEQYF. CDR3 nucleotides: TGTGCCAGCAGCGCAGGACAGGGACAGGGAGGCTACGAGCAGTACTTC.

V usage is TRBV6-1 and J usage is TRBJ1-1; D unresolved. Looked up from germline, CDR1 is MNHNS and CDR2 is SASEGT. The CDR3 runs to 13 residues. Trimming removed 6 bases from V and 1 base from J, with 9 bases in between. The CDR3 loop is CASSLTENTEAFF. In DNA, the CDR3 is TGTGCCAGCAGCCTAACAGAGAACACTGAAGCTTTCTTT.

This clone has a single count. CDR3 sequence reads: CSVSGVLTYEQYF. The CDR3 DNA reads as TGCAGCGTTTCCGGCGTTTTAACCTACGAGCAGTACTTC. The chain joins TRBV29-1 to TRBJ2-7; D unclear. CDR3 length equals 13 residues. V lost 5 bases and J 2 bases, leaving 13 bases between the germline ends. Looked up from germline, CDR1 is SQVTM and CDR2 is ANQGSEA.

This chain links TRBV6-5 with TRBJ2-7; tentative D call: TRBD1 (6 bases). Germline CDR1 MNHEY, CDR2 SVGAGI. This CDR3 region has 15 residues. Trimming removed 0 bases from V and 2 bases from J, with 11 bases in between. CDR3 in amino acids: CASSYSRDITYEQYF. CDR3 in DNA: TGTGCCAGCAGTTACTCCCGGGACATTACCTACGAGCAGTACTTC.

V usage is TRBV18 and J usage is TRBJ1-4, with 10 bases fitting TRBD1. The CDR3 has 14 residues. The ends lost 5 bases at V and 7 bases at J; junction bases unmatched: 4. CDR1 and CDR2 from the germline V gene are KGHSH and LQKENI. CDR3 nucleotide sequence: TGTGCCAGCTCAACGGGACAGGGGAGTGAAAAACTGTTTTTT. It translates to CASSTGQGSEKLFF.

The CDR3 here is CASSPLAGSEQFF. CDR3 DNA: TGTGCCAGCTCACCACTAGCGGGCTCGGAGCAGTTCTTC. This chain connects TRBV18 to TRBJ2-1; 7 bases are a match to TRBD2. From germline, CDR1 is KGHSH and CDR2 LQKENI. The CDR3 runs to 13 residues. V shed 1 base, J shed 10 bases, and the junction held 4 bases outside the gene matches. Combining the CDR3 with reference TRBV18 and TRBJ2-1 gives the whole variable domain NAGVMQNPRHLVRRRGQEARLRCSPMKGHSHVYWYRQLPEEGLKFMVYLQKENIIDESGMPKERFSAEFPKEGPSILRIQQVVRGDSAAYFCASSPLAGSEQFFGPGTRLTVL.

The chain is built from TRBV15 and TRBJ2-1; TRBD1 agrees at 9 bases. This CDR3 region has 14 residues. J was trimmed by 5 bases and V by 7 bases; bases with no gene match: 6. Germline values: CDR1 LNHNV, CDR2 YYDKDF (reference sequence). The CDR3 DNA follows: TGTGCCACCACCCGGGACAGGGCACACAATGAGCAGTTCTTC. Residues: CATTRDRAHNEQFF. Filled out from reference TRBV15 and TRBJ2-1, the complete variable domain reads DAMVIQNPRYQVTQFGKPVTLSCSQTLNHNVMYWYQQKSSQAPKLLFHYYDKDFNNEADTPDNFQSRRPNTSFCFLDIRSPGLGDTAMYLCATTRDRAHNEQFFGPGTRLTVL.

The chain joins TRBV27 to TRBJ1-1; D may be TRBD1 (5 bases). V lost 6 bases to trimming and J lost 5 bases, with 16 bases between them. The CDR3 extends over 14 amino acids. CDR1 and CDR2 from the germline V gene are MNHEY and SMNVEV (reference sequence). The CDR3 DNA reads TGTGCCAGCAGCCTTTCTCCGGGGCGGACTGAAGCTTTCTTT. Translating it yields CASSLSPGRTEAFF.